Given below is one T cell receptor (beta chain) in context. Its antigen is still unknown. PCR primers comprised 60 Vbeta and 13 Jbeta primers. TCRdb keeps only in-frame clones here, not all; method: immunoSEQ multiplex PCR. This table holds about 100,000 clones, more than 65% found once. This record belongs to a study of cytomegalovirus exposure and HLA in healthy donors. At the level of the study: Early on, a data release was issued that held approximately 78 million unique TCRs from HLA-typed donors. Out of a few hundred genotyped donors, roughly 80% belonged to the Caucasian-associated ancestry cluster. Study outcomes and limitations: Under in vitro conditions, a few CMV-associated chains were confirmed as specific for CMV antigens.

CDR3 length: 15 amino acids. V was trimmed by 5 bases and J by 2 bases, leaving 12 bases between them. Germline CDR1 and CDR2: LNHDA and SQIVND (reference sequence). J is TRBJ2-2 and V is TRBV19, with a tentative D call TRBD2 (5 bases). This TCR came from a woman between 45 and 60 years old in good health and CMV-seropositive. Sequencing was performed on PBMCs. The CDR3 DNA is TGTGCCAGTAGTTACCTAGCCACTAACACCGGGGAGCTGTTTTTT. As protein: CASSYLATNTGELFF.